The 21 T cell receptor beta chains reported below all come from one sample, sequenced in a study of relationships among human T cell subsets. From mRNA, alpha and beta CDR3 regions were amplified using semiquantitative ARM-PCR. In ARM-PCR, communal superprimers followed tagged nested gene-specific primers for exponential amplification. TCRdb reprocessed the multiplex PCR reads with MiXCR, giving one entry per CDR3 protein. The sample shows some 16,000 distinct CDR3 sequences, less than 80% of them seen only once. Sequenced sample: total T cells sorted from blood. These receptors all stem from a man aged 35 to 55 in good health.

This CDR3 is CSATGPILGETQYF. For the CDR3, the DNA is TGCAGTGCTACGGGGCCGATACTCGGAGAGACCCAGTACTTC. The chain uses TRBV20-1 and TRBJ2-5, with D possibly called TRBD1 or TRBD2 (5 bases each). V was cut by 4 bases and J by 4 bases, with 16 bases left in between. CDR3 size: 14 residues. Germline V gene data show CDR1 as DFQATT and CDR2 as SNEGSKA (reference sequence).

The J gene is TRBJ2-2, the V gene TRBV28; 7 bases agree with TRBD2. Germline loops: CDR1 MDHEN, CDR2 SYDVKM. CDR3 length: 13 amino acids. J was trimmed by 5 bases and V by 11 bases; bases with no gene match: 8. CDR3 protein: CAGSTGGTGELFF. The CDR3 DNA follows: TGTGCCGGTTCGACGGGGGGTACCGGGGAGCTGTTTTTT.

This rearrangement joins TRBV20-1 to TRBJ2-5, with unresolved D. Trimming shortened V by 6 bases and J by 0 bases, and 14 bases separated the two germline ends. Germline V CDR1 and CDR2: DFQATT, SNEGSKA (reference sequence). CDR3 length: 14 amino acids. The CDR3 DNA reads as TGCAGTGCCGCGGACGTCCAGTACCAAGAGACCCAGTACTTC. It encodes CSAADVQYQETQYF.

This clonotype was counted a few times. This chain joins TRBV12-3 or TRBV12-4 and TRBJ2-1, with 12 bases fitting TRBD2. The CDR3 has 17 amino acids. The J segment lost 7 bases and the V segment lost 3 bases, leaving 10 bases of the junction unmatched. CDR3 in DNA: TGTGCCAGCAGTTTCGCTTCTAGCGGGAGGGCCGTGAATGAGCAGTTCTTC. Residues: CASSFASSGRAVNEQFF.

The chain links TRBV28 to TRBJ2-7; TRBD2 matches at 8 bases. The V and J ends lost 5 bases and 4 bases, in that order; junction bases with no gene match: 7. Germline lookup yields CDR1 MDHEN and CDR2 SYDVKM. The CDR3 loop spans 14 amino acids. The CDR3 loop reads CASSTRTSLYEQYF. CDR3 bases: TGTGCCAGCAGTACCCGGACTAGCTTATACGAGCAGTACTTC. Drawing the rest from reference TRBV28 and TRBJ2-7, the complete variable domain is DVKVTQSSRYLVKRTGEKVFLECVQDMDHENMFWYRQDPGLGLRLIYFSYDVKMKEKGDIPEGYSVSREKKERFSLILESASTNQTSMYLCASSTRTSLYEQYFGPGTRLTVT.

This clonotype has more than one count but fewer than ten. This chain connects TRBV4-2 to TRBJ2-2, with 7 bases identical to TRBD1. The germline CDR1 and CDR2 sequences are LGHNA and YNFKEQ. V lost 2 bases, J lost 4 bases, and 4 bases stayed unmatched. The CDR3 spans 15 residues. The CDR3 sequence is CASSQTGVGTGELFF. CDR3 sequence (DNA): TGTGCCAGCAGCCAAACAGGGGTTGGCACCGGGGAGCTGTTTTTT.

The rearrangement links TRBV7-9 to TRBJ2-7; no clear D. The germline V and J ends were trimmed by 5 bases and 3 bases, with 11 bases remaining between them. Germline loops: CDR1 SEHNR, CDR2 FQNEAQ (reference sequence). This CDR3 has 13 amino acids. The CDR3 loop reads CASSPGWGYEQYF. The CDR3 DNA reads as TGTGCCAGCAGCCCAGGCTGGGGCTACGAGCAGTACTTC.

This chain joins TRBV6-6 and TRBJ2-5; D perhaps matches TRBD2 (6 bases). Germline V lookup: CDR1 MNHNY, CDR2 SVGAGI (reference sequence). CDR3 size: 16 residues. V gave up 2 bases and J gave up 0 bases, with 13 bases separating them. This chain's CDR3 is CASSYGTRDYQETQYF. The CDR3 bases are TGTGCCAGCAGTTACGGAACCCGGGACTACCAAGAGACCCAGTACTTC.

In its sample, this clonotype was seen a few times. The rearrangement joins TRBV20-1 to TRBJ2-5; D perhaps matches TRBD2 (5 bases). V dropped 1 base and J dropped 2 bases, with 11 bases sitting between them. Germline V gene sequence: CDR1 DFQATT, CDR2 SNEGSKA (reference sequence). The CDR3 totals 14 residues. CDR3 nucleotides: TGCAGTGCTAGAGGGGGAGTCTTTCAAGAGACCCAGTACTTC. This translates into CSARGGVFQETQYF.

This clonotype is medium-sized (0.01 to 0.1%) in the sample. This chain connects TRBV28 to TRBJ1-5; TRBD1 matches at 9 bases. V was clipped by 4 bases and J by 6 bases; unmatched bases: 7. CDR1 and CDR2 (germline): MDHEN, SYDVKM. The CDR3 contains 15 residues. The CDR3 nucleotides read TGTGCCAGCAGTTCAACTGGGACAGGGTTTCAGCCCCAGCATTTT. Translating gives CASSSTGTGFQPQHF.

CDR3 sequence reads: CASTGAQETQYF. The CDR3 DNA reads as TGTGCCAGTACCGGGGCACAAGAGACCCAGTACTTC. The rearrangement joins TRBV19 to TRBJ2-5; D possibly matches TRBD1 or TRBD2 (5 bases each). The CDR3 is 12 residues long. Trimming removed 7 bases at V and 2 bases at J, with 8 bases between. CDR1 is LNHDA, CDR2 SQIVND, per germline (reference sequence). The full variable domain, with the rest looked up from reference TRBV19 and TRBJ2-5, is DGGITQSPKYLFRKEGQNVTLSCEQNLNHDAMYWYRQDPGQGLRLIYYSQIVNDFQKGDIAEGYSVSREKKESFPLTVTSAQKNPTAFYLCASTGAQETQYFGPGTRLLVL.

In this sample, this clonotype turned up a few times. V is TRBV4-1 and J is TRBJ1-5; no reliable D call. Trimming took 1 base from V and 4 from J, leaving 11 bases between them. CDR1 and CDR2 (germline): MGHRA, YSYEKL. The CDR3 is made up of 15 amino acids. DNA of the CDR3: TGCGCCAGCAGCCAAGCCCTAAGTGGGAATCAGCCCCAGCATTTT. Protein product: CASSQALSGNQPQHF.

The gene calls are TRBV27 and TRBJ2-5; tentatively, D is TRBD1 (5 bases). The CDR3 runs 15 residues. Germline V gene data show CDR1 as MNHEY and CDR2 as SMNVEV (reference sequence). V lost 3 bases and J 4 bases, leaving 15 bases between the germline ends. DNA for the CDR3: TGTGCCAGCAGTTTGGGTGGGGCACGGCGAGAGACCCAGTACTTC. Its translation is CASSLGGARRETQYF.

The chain links TRBV5-1 to TRBJ1-4; D is undetermined. The germline V gene encodes CDR1 SGHRS and CDR2 YFSETQ. Between the trimmed V and J ends, which lost 0 bases and 8 bases, there was a span of 11 bases. This CDR3 is 14 amino acids long. CDR3 in DNA: TGCGCCAGCAGCTTGGGAGGGCTTGGGGAAAAACTGTTTTTT. Translated, it gives CASSLGGLGEKLFF.

V is TRBV11-2 and J is TRBJ2-1; possibly TRBD2 for D (6 bases). V gave up 5 bases and J gave up 0 bases, with 14 bases separating them. The CDR3 runs 16 residues. The germline V gene has CDR1 SGHAT and CDR2 FQNNGV. CDR3 protein: CASSGRDFSSYNEQFF. In nucleotides, the CDR3 is TGTGCCAGCAGCGGGCGGGACTTCAGCTCCTACAATGAGCAGTTCTTC.

This clonotype has a handful of counts. The chain recombines TRBV27 with TRBJ1-5; D call uncertain. Germline CDR1 reads MNHEY; CDR2 reads SMNVEV (reference sequence). Trimming took off 9 bases at V and 0 bases at J, with 15 bases between the two ends. The CDR3 runs 15 residues. The CDR3, as DNA: TGTGCCAGTCTTCCCAGGCGGCTTAGCAATCAGCCCCAGCATTTT. Protein product: CASLPRRLSNQPQHF.

J is TRBJ2-3 and V is TRBV14, with D possibly TRBD1 on 5 matching bases. V gave up 1 base and J gave up 2 bases, with 10 bases separating them. The CDR3 has 15 amino acids. The V gene's germline CDR1 is SGHDN and CDR2 FVKESK. The CDR3 sequence: CASSQGKTVTDTQYF. Written as DNA, the CDR3 is TGTGCCAGCAGCCAAGGGAAGACAGTCACAGATACGCAGTATTTT. The entire variable domain, with the rest obtained from reference TRBV14 and TRBJ2-3, is as follows: EAGVTQFPSHSVIEKGQTVTLRCDPISGHDNLYWYRRVMGKEIKFLLHFVKESKQDESGMPNNRFLAERTGGTYSTLKVQPAELEDSGVYFCASSQGKTVTDTQYFGPGTRLTVL.

This chain joins TRBV20-1 and TRBJ2-7, with D perhaps matching TRBD1 or TRBD2 (5 bases each). Germline-derived CDR1 and CDR2 are DFQATT and SNEGSKA (reference sequence). Trimming stripped 4 bases from V and 0 bases from J, with 19 bases between. The CDR3 is made up of 16 amino acids. CDR3 amino acids: CSAIGVTGVSSYEQYF. CDR3 DNA sequence: TGCAGTGCTATCGGGGTAACAGGAGTCAGCTCCTACGAGCAGTACTTC.

The chain combines TRBV11-3 with TRBJ2-2, with 8 bases fitting TRBD2. V dropped 4 bases and J dropped 3; count of bases not matched to a gene: 4. Germline loops: CDR1 SGHNT, CDR2 YENEEA. The CDR3 sequence is 15 residues long. The CDR3 region is CASSSSGSYTGELFF. The DNA for the CDR3 is TGTGCCAGCAGCTCTAGCGGGTCCTACACCGGGGAGCTGTTTTTT.

The chain is built from TRBV28 and TRBJ2-1; D is unresolved. Trimming cost V 7 bases and J 0 bases, with 10 bases left between them. The CDR3 consists of 14 residues. From germline, CDR1 is MDHEN and CDR2 SYDVKM. The CDR3 region is CASNSRSSYNEQFF. Here the CDR3 DNA reads TGTGCCAGCAATTCCCGAAGCTCCTACAATGAGCAGTTCTTC. Supplemented by reference TRBV28 and TRBJ2-1, the full variable domain reads DVKVTQSSRYLVKRTGEKVFLECVQDMDHENMFWYRQDPGLGLRLIYFSYDVKMKEKGDIPEGYSVSREKKERFSLILESASTNQTSMYLCASNSRSSYNEQFFGPGTRLTVL.

This clonotype was seen a handful of times. This chain uses TRBV11-3 with TRBJ2-1; D perhaps matches TRBD1 (5 bases). The CDR3 sequence is 12 residues long. The germline V gene encodes CDR1 SGHNT and CDR2 YENEEA. V was trimmed by 1 base and J by 10 bases, leaving 8 bases between them. CDR3 sequence (DNA): TGTGCCAGCAGCTTAGGACAGCAAGAGCAGTTCTTC. Its protein product is CASSLGQQEQFF.